There are many counts of the clone carrying this T cell receptor (beta chain). The antigen is not known. This sample is part of a study of T-cell reconstitution after alpha-beta-depleted transplantation in children. Overall study findings and caveats: At around two months after transplant, the alpha-beta T cells were reportedly derived from several hundred expanded clones that came from non-depleted graft cells.

Unique molecular identifiers were incorporated during preparation of the TCRbeta library. TCRdb re-called the PCR reads through MiXCR, storing one row per CDR3 protein. The data hold 220,000 or so distinct CDR3 sequences, with 6.5% to 9% observed a single time. Trimming took 9 bases from V and 7 from J, leaving 31 bases between them. Germline CDR1 is LGHNT and CDR2 is FRNRAP. The CDR3 totals 17 residues. The clonotype originates from a male patient younger than 18 who had a stem cell transplant for acute lymphoblastic leukemia, so the T cells may come from the graft donor. Material: PBMCs, mostly from graft donor cells, obtained 180 days after TCRalphabeta/CD19-depleted stem cell transplant. The gene calls are TRBV12-5 and TRBJ2-7; D possibly matches TRBD1 or TRBD2 (5 bases each). The chain's CDR3 is CASTSGKMRGYPREQYF. The DNA of the CDR3 is TGTGCTAGCACTTCAGGGAAGATGAGGGGCTACCCACGGGAGCAGTACTTC. Filled out from reference TRBV12-5 and TRBJ2-7, the complete variable domain reads DARVTQTPRHKVTEMGQEVTMRCQPILGHNTVFWYRQTMMQGLELLAYFRNRAPLDDSGMPKDRFSAEMPDATLATLKIQPSEPRDSAVYFCASTSGKMRGYPREQYFGPGTRLTVT.